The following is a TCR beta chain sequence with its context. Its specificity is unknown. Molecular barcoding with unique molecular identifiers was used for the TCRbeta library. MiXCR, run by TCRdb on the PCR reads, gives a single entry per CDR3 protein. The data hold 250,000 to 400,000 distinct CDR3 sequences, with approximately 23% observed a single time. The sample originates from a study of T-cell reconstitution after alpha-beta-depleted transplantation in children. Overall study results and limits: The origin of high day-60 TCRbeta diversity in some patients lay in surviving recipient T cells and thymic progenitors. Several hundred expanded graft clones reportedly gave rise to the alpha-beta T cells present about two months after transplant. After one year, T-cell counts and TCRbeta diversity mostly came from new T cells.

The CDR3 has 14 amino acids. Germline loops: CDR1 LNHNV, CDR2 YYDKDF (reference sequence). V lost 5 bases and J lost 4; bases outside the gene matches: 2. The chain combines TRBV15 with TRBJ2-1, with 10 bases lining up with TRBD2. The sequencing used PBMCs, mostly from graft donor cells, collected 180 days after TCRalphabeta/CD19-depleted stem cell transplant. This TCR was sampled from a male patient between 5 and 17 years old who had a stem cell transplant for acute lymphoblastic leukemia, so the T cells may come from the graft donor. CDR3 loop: CATSRTSGYNEQFF. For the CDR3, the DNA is TGTGCCACCAGCCGGACTAGCGGATACAATGAGCAGTTCTTC. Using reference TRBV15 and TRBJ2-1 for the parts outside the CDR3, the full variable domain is DAMVIQNPRYQVTQFGKPVTLSCSQTLNHNVMYWYQQKSSQAPKLLFHYYDKDFNNEADTPDNFQSRRPNTSFCFLDIRSPGLGDTAMYLCATSRTSGYNEQFFGPGTRLTVL.